A single sample gave rise to the 22 T cell receptor beta chains below, sequenced in a study of T-cell memory formation after mild COVID-19. One entry per CDR3 protein, called by TCRdb with MiXCR from the 5' RACE reads. The sample gives approximately 440,000 distinct CDR3 sequences, 20% of which show up once; around 9.2% is in the top ten. Sequencing was carried out using PBMCs or a T cell subset sorted from them (not recorded which). The source of these receptors is an adult woman who had mild COVID-19 (a few samples of this study predate the infection). Cell type and time point are not known.

V usage is TRBV3-1 and J usage is TRBJ2-2, with D unresolved. This CDR3 region has 14 residues. Trimming left V 1 base short and J 4 bases short, with 7 bases between. The V gene's germline CDR1 is LGHDT and CDR2 YNNKEL (reference sequence). CDR3 nucleotides: TGTGCCAGCAGCCAAGGTGGCTCCACCGGGGAGCTGTTTTTT. It codes for CASSQGGSTGELFF.

The chain joins TRBV4-1 to TRBJ1-5, with a possible D match to TRBD1 (5 bases). Germline lookup yields CDR1 MGHRA and CDR2 YSYEKL. CDR3 size: 16 residues. V shed 0 bases and J shed 2 bases, with 11 bases lying between them. The CDR3 DNA is TGCGCCAGCAGCCAAGATGGGGGGTTTGGCAATCAGCCCCAGCATTTT. Translating it yields CASSQDGGFGNQPQHF.

CDR3 DNA: TGCGCCAGCAGCCAAATGGCGGGACTAGCGGGCCTGACCTACGAGCAGTACTTC. Translation gives CASSQMAGLAGLTYEQYF. The chain has TRBV4-3 and TRBJ2-7; the match to TRBD2 covers 12 bases. CDR3 size: 18 residues. Germline CDR1 is LGHNA and CDR2 is YSLEER. Trimming took 2 bases from V and 2 from J; bases not matched to a gene: 10.

Only a few counts were recorded for this clonotype. The chain couples TRBV20-1 to TRBJ1-2, with D tentatively TRBD1 (5 bases). The CDR3 contains 14 residues. Germline CDR1 DFQATT, CDR2 SNEGSKA (reference sequence). V lost 5 bases to trimming and J lost 6 bases, with 19 bases between them. Here the CDR3 DNA reads TGCAGTGCTCGACGGGGGTCCCATGAGAATGGCTACACCTTC. This sequence encodes CSARRGSHENGYTF.

This rearrangement joins TRBV12-3 or TRBV12-4 to TRBJ1-3; D call uncertain. V lost 7 bases, J lost 7 bases, and 11 bases lay in between. The CDR3 length is 12 residues. This CDR3 reads CASTPSRNTIYF. The CDR3 nucleotides are TGTGCCAGCACCCCCTCCCGGAACACCATATATTTT.

Many counts were recorded for this clonotype. The V gene is TRBV5-1, the J gene TRBJ2-4; D is possibly TRBD1 (6 bases). V gave up 5 bases and J gave up 2 bases, with 17 bases separating them. Germline CDR1 and CDR2: SGHRS and YFSETQ. CDR3 size: 16 residues. The DNA for the CDR3 is TGCGCCAGCAGAGATACAGGGACGGGGTCCAAAAACATTCAGTACTTC. It is translated as CASRDTGTGSKNIQYF.

The J gene is TRBJ1-2, the V gene TRBV27; D not resolved. This CDR3 has 12 amino acids. Trimming stripped 4 bases from V and 4 bases from J, with 7 bases between. CDR1 MNHEY and CDR2 SMNVEV come from the germline V gene (reference sequence). DNA of the CDR3: TGTGCCAGCAGTTCCAACCGCTATGGCTACACCTTC. Translating gives CASSSNRYGYTF.

The rearrangement uses TRBV7-9 and TRBJ2-1, with TRBD1 matching over 8 bases. After removal of 5 bases from V and 7 bases from J, the junction contained 13 bases not matched to a gene. This CDR3 contains 16 residues. Germline loops: CDR1 SEHNR, CDR2 FQNEAQ (reference sequence). The chain's CDR3 is CASSVRTGRGKNEQFF. The CDR3 DNA reads as TGTGCCAGCAGCGTACGGACAGGGAGAGGAAAGAATGAGCAGTTCTTC.

V is TRBV7-9 and J is TRBJ2-5; 7 positions agree with TRBD1. The V gene end was trimmed by 0 bases and the J gene end by 4 bases; junction bases not matched to a gene: 8. CDR3 length: 16 residues. Per the germline V gene, CDR1 is SEHNR and CDR2 is FQNEAQ (reference sequence). CDR3 sequence reads: CASSLAYGTDGETQYF. The CDR3 region has the DNA TGTGCCAGCAGCTTAGCTTATGGGACAGACGGAGAGACCCAGTACTTC.

This clonotype has a handful of counts. The gene calls are TRBV7-2 and TRBJ2-1; D may be TRBD2 (6 bases). Trimming took off 2 bases at V and 7 bases at J, with 24 bases between the two ends. The V gene's germline CDR1 is SGHTA and CDR2 FQGNSA. The CDR3 is made up of 18 amino acids. In nucleotides, the CDR3 is TGTGCCAGCAGCTTATCCGGAGGGTCGGGACCATCTAGAAATGAGCAGTTCTTC. This sequence encodes CASSLSGGSGPSRNEQFF.

Ten or more counts support this clonotype. The rearrangement joins TRBV7-9 to TRBJ2-7; the D gene is possibly TRBD1 (6 bases). Looked up from germline, CDR1 is SEHNR and CDR2 is FQNEAQ (reference sequence). The ends were cut back, 4 bases at V and 1 base at J, with 14 bases in the middle. This CDR3 is 15 amino acids long. The CDR3 nucleotides read TGTGCCAGCAGCTCCGGCCAGGGGAGATCCTACGAGCAGTACTTC. Protein product: CASSSGQGRSYEQYF.

The CDR3 DNA reads as TGTGCCAGCAGCTTGAGGGGGATGGTGGCGTACTTC. Encoded protein: CASSLRGMVAYF. The chain combines TRBV7-9 with TRBJ2-7, with D perhaps matching TRBD1 (6 bases). The V and J ends lost 3 bases and 12 bases respectively, with 15 bases between them. The CDR3 loop spans 12 amino acids. Germline assignment: CDR1 SEHNR and CDR2 FQNEAQ (reference sequence).

This clonotype was counted between two and nine times. V usage is TRBV6-6 and J usage is TRBJ2-3; D call uncertain. The V gene's germline CDR1 is MNHNY and CDR2 SVGAGI (reference sequence). V was cut by 5 bases and J by 5 bases, with 5 bases left in between. This CDR3 is built from 11 residues. The CDR3 DNA reads as TGTGCCAGCAGTGACCTAGATACGCAGTATTTT. This gives the protein CASSDLDTQYF.

The gene calls are TRBV6-1 and TRBJ2-1; no clear D gene. V was pared by 3 bases and J by 0 bases, with 9 bases between. In germline, CDR1 is MNHNS, CDR2 SASEGT. The CDR3 totals 15 residues. Here the CDR3 reads CASSDRPSSYNEQFF. DNA of the CDR3: TGTGCCAGCAGTGACAGACCGAGCTCCTACAATGAGCAGTTCTTC.

The V gene is TRBV30, the J gene TRBJ2-1; D is uncertain. Germline assignment: CDR1 GTSNPN and CDR2 SVGIG (reference sequence). V was pared by 2 bases and J by 8 bases, with 7 bases between. The CDR3 consists of 11 residues. CDR3 sequence reads: CAWSSRYEQFF. CDR3 in DNA: TGTGCCTGGAGTTCAAGGTATGAGCAGTTCTTC.

The rearrangement links TRBV7-9 to TRBJ2-3, with D possibly being TRBD1 (6 bases). Germline V gene data show CDR1 as SEHNR and CDR2 as FQNEAQ (reference sequence). The CDR3 contains 14 residues. V lost 4 bases, J lost 5 bases, and 13 bases lay in between. CDR3 sequence reads: CASSSVTGKDTQYF. Written as DNA, the CDR3 is TGTGCCAGCAGCTCCGTCACAGGGAAAGATACGCAGTATTTT.

This clonotype appeared a few times. The rearrangement uses TRBV6-2 or TRBV6-3 and TRBJ2-7, with D possibly matching TRBD1 (6 bases). CDR1 MNHEY and CDR2 SVGEGT come from the germline V gene. The germline V and J ends were trimmed by 6 bases and 2 bases, with 14 bases remaining between them. The CDR3 is 14 residues long. The CDR3 protein is CASSHREPTYEQYF. The CDR3, as DNA: TGTGCCAGCAGCCACAGGGAGCCCACCTACGAGCAGTACTTC.

In its sample, this clonotype was seen a few times. The J gene is TRBJ1-1, the V gene TRBV5-1; no reliable D call. CDR3 length: 13 residues. V lost 5 bases and J 8 bases, leaving 16 bases between the germline ends. Germline V CDR1 and CDR2: SGHRS, YFSETQ. Written as DNA, the CDR3 is TGCGCCAGCAGGCCGGACCTCTTGGGGGAAGCTTTCTTT. This sequence encodes CASRPDLLGEAFF.

The chain couples TRBV4-3 to TRBJ2-1; the D is unclear. The germline V and J ends were trimmed by 0 bases and 6 bases, with 9 bases remaining between them. CDR3 size: 14 residues. Germline V gives CDR1 LGHNA, CDR2 YSLEER. DNA of the CDR3: TGCGCCAGCAGCCAAGAGGCGGCTAGCAATGAGCAGTTCTTC. Encoded protein: CASSQEAASNEQFF.

The chain couples TRBV27 to TRBJ1-4; the D is unclear. Trimming shortened V by 2 bases and J by 7 bases, and 11 bases separated the two germline ends. Per germline, CDR1 MNHEY and CDR2 SMNVEV (reference sequence). The CDR3 is 14 amino acids. CDR3: CASSLTQSTEKLFF. CDR3 nucleotide sequence: TGTGCCAGCAGTTTAACCCAGTCAACTGAAAAACTGTTTTTT.

The chain uses TRBV5-1 and TRBJ2-2; D unclear. Deletions cut 0 bases from V and 2 bases from J, with 8 bases between. From germline, CDR1 is SGHRS and CDR2 YFSETQ. CDR3 length: 15 residues. Written as DNA, the CDR3 is TGCGCCAGCAGCTTGGACGCCATTAACACCGGGGAGCTGTTTTTT. Protein: CASSLDAINTGELFF.

There are a few counts of this clonotype. The chain uses TRBV15 and TRBJ2-3; D gene ambiguous. Germline values: CDR1 LNHNV, CDR2 YYDKDF (reference sequence). V was clipped by 1 base and J by 5 bases, with 4 bases between them. CDR3 length: 12 amino acids. The CDR3 DNA reads TGTGCCACCAGCAGAGGCCTAGATACGCAGTATTTT. Its translation is CATSRGLDTQYF. Based on the CDR3 plus reference TRBV15 and TRBJ2-3, the full variable domain is DAMVIQNPRYQVTQFGKPVTLSCSQTLNHNVMYWYQQKSSQAPKLLFHYYDKDFNNEADTPDNFQSRRPNTSFCFLDIRSPGLGDTAMYLCATSRGLDTQYFGPGTRLTVL.